One and the same sample provided the 7 T cell receptor beta chains below, sequenced in a study of sequential checkpoint blockade in melanoma. Treatment described: randomized to nivolumab then ipilimumab (arm A) or the reverse (arm B). Assay used: immunoSEQ multiplex PCR; TCRdb lists only in-frame clones, some missing. The data hold over 10,000 clones, with roughly 80% observed a single time. This specimen was CD8+ T cells sorted from blood (inferred from file names), taken from a patient given nivolumab and ipilimumab in sequence. The receptor set was obtained from a human donor with melanoma.

About this clone itself: Sequence at one end of the junction differs from germline and may be a read error. The chain joins TRBV5-3 to TRBJ2-7; maybe TRBD1 (6 bases). TRBV5-3 is noted as an ORF with a role that remains uncertain. The length of the CDR3 is 14 residues. DNA of the CDR3: TGTGCCAGCAGCTTGGTACAGGGCCCAGGCGAGCAGTACTTC. Protein product: CASSLVQGPGEQYF.

This clone has a single count. The genes are TRBV9 and TRBJ2-5, with TRBD2 matching 11 bases. Trimming at V came to 7 bases and at J to 4 bases, leaving 9 bases not matched to a gene. The V gene's germline CDR1 is SGDLS and CDR2 YYNGEE. The CDR3 is 15 residues long. The CDR3 DNA reads TGTGCCAGCGGGGGCCTAGCGGGGGGCCGAGAGACCCAGTACTTC. Its protein is CASGGLAGGRETQYF.

The V gene is TRBV7-9, the J gene TRBJ2-5; maybe TRBD1 (6 bases). The length of the CDR3 is 13 residues. The germline V and J ends were trimmed by 5 bases and 4 bases, with 11 bases remaining between them. Looked up from germline, CDR1 is SEHNR and CDR2 is FQNEAQ (reference sequence). DNA of the CDR3: TGTGCCAGCAGCCCGGGACACAGAGAGACCCAGTACTTC. Its translation is CASSPGHRETQYF.

This chain uses TRBV6-6 with TRBJ2-7, with D possibly matching TRBD1 (6 bases). CDR3 size: 15 residues. Trimming left V 6 bases short and J 4 bases short, with 19 bases between. Germline CDR1 and CDR2: MNHNY and SVGAGI (reference sequence). CDR3 in DNA: TGTGCCAGCAGCCTCCGGGACACCATGGGGTACGAGCAGTACTTC. It codes for CASSLRDTMGYEQYF.

The chain uses TRBV7-9 and TRBJ1-2, with D unclear. This CDR3 comprises 12 residues. CDR1 is SEHNR, CDR2 FQNEAQ, per germline (reference sequence). V was trimmed by 1 base and J by 12 bases, leaving 12 bases between them. CDR3 loop: CASSLGQIFHTF. For the CDR3, the DNA is TGTGCCAGCAGCTTAGGTCAGATTTTCCACACCTTC.

This clone occurred a few times. A junction end diverges from the germline sequence, so it may reflect a read error. The chain has TRBV11-2 and TRBJ1-1; 7 nucleotides match TRBD1. The length of the CDR3 is 15 residues. Germline loops: CDR1 SGHAT, CDR2 FQNNGV. CDR3 in amino acids: CASSQDSGGNTEAFF. The CDR3, as DNA: TGCGCCAGCAGCCAAGATTCAGGGGGGAACACTGAAGCTTTCTTT. Using reference TRBV11-2 and TRBJ1-1 for the parts outside the CDR3, the full variable domain is EAGVAQSPRYKIIEKRQSVAFWCNPISGHATLYWYQQILGQGPKLLIQFQNNGVVDDSQLPKDRFSAERLKGVDSTLKIQPAKLEDSAVYLCASSQDSGGNTEAFFGQGTRLTVV.

The chain employs TRBV27 and TRBJ2-1, with 7 nucleotides matching TRBD2. The CDR3 runs 15 residues. V shed 2 bases, J shed 3 bases, and the junction held 4 bases outside the gene matches. Germline lookup yields CDR1 MNHEY and CDR2 SMNVEV (reference sequence). The CDR3 is CASSLERGSYNEQFF. DNA for the CDR3: TGTGCCAGCAGTTTAGAGCGGGGTAGCTACAATGAGCAGTTCTTC.